The rows below give T cell receptor beta chains drawn from one sample of a study of ipilimumab plus nivolumab after autologous stem cell transplantation. TCRdb keeps only in-frame clones here, not all; method: immunoSEQ multiplex PCR. The data contain 15,000 to 20,000 clones, about 72% of them singletons. Sequences were derived from PBMCs, sampled in a trial of ipilimumab plus nivolumab as post-transplant consolidation. These receptors all come from a male donor with diffuse large B-cell lymphoma. Both conserved end residues are part of each CDR3. A D gene is named only where the DNA matches it firmly. Not all rows give a size; the values are once, few, many and, for expanded clones, a class.

V gene	J gene	D gene	clone size	CDR3 DNA	CDR3 protein
TRBV4-2	TRBJ1-3	TRBD1	NA	TGTGCCAGCAGCCAACCGGGACAGGGACGAAACACCATATATTTT	CASSQPGQGRNTIYF
TRBV27	TRBJ1-6	NA	NA	TGTGCCAGCAGTTTAGGTCCGGGCTCCTATAATTCACCCCTCCACTTT	CASSLGPGSYNSPLHF
TRBV29-1	TRBJ2-2	NA	NA	TGCAGCGTTCGGGACACTAACACCGGGGAGCTGTTTTTT	CSVRDTNTGELFF
TRBV14	TRBJ1-2	TRBD1	few	TGTGCCAGCAGCCCGGGACAGGTCAACTATGGCTACACCTTC	CASSPGQVNYGYTF
TRBV6-5	TRBJ2-5	NA	NA	TGTGCCAGCAGTTTTGGCCCCGAGCGGACCCAGTACTTC	CASSFGPERTQYF
TRBV18	TRBJ2-7	TRBD2	NA	TGTGCCAGCTCGTACTCCGGGACTAGCGGGAGTCACGAGCAGTACTTC	CASSYSGTSGSHEQYF
TRBV5-6	TRBJ2-4	NA	NA	TGTGCCAGCAGCTTAGTGTCTGGAGGCGTTCAGTACTTC	CASSLVSGGVQYF
TRBV6-5	TRBJ1-2	NA	NA	TGTGCCAGCAGTTTTAGATCAATGCAGGGCTACACCTTC	CASSFRSMQGYTF
TRBV28	TRBJ1-2	NA	NA	TGTGCCAGCAGTTTGGAAACGGTCAACTATGGCTACACCTTC	CASSLETVNYGYTF
TRBV10-1	TRBJ1-2	NA	NA	TGCGCCACCCATCCACCCCAGGCTGAGAGCTATGGCTACACCTTC	CATHPPQAESYGYTF
TRBV18	TRBJ2-3	TRBD2	few	TGTGCCAGCTCACCACGGGCGGGAGGGCACACAGATACGCAGTATTTT	CASSPRAGGHTDTQYF
TRBV7-9	TRBJ2-7	TRBD2	NA	TGTGCCAGCAGCTCAGTAGCGGGAGTCTCCTACGAGCAGTACTTC	CASSSVAGVSYEQYF
TRBV5-4	TRBJ2-3	NA	NA	TGTGCCAGCAGCCCCGATAGAGGGGCGCGACGGGATACGCAGTATTTT	CASSPDRGARRDTQYF
TRBV5-1	TRBJ2-1	NA	NA	TGCGCCAGCAGGTCAGGGTTGGATTCCTACAATGAGCAGTTCTTC	CASRSGLDSYNEQFF
TRBV13	TRBJ2-1	NA	few	TGTGCCAGCAGCTTAGGAGAGAATGAGCAGTTCTTC	CASSLGENEQFF
TRBV29-1	TRBJ2-3	TRBD1	once	TGCAGCGTACACAGGGGAAACCCCACAGATACGCAGTATTTT	CSVHRGNPTDTQYF
TRBV19	TRBJ1-1	NA	NA	TGTGCCAGTACCACTAGAGCGAGGTCGACTGAAGCTTTCTTT	CASTTRARSTEAFF
TRBV19	TRBJ2-3	TRBD1	NA	TGTGCCACCTCCGGGACAGGGCGCACAGATACGCAGTATTTT	CATSGTGRTDTQYF
TRBV30	TRBJ1-4	NA	NA	TGTGCCTGCGCCCGGGCCCCTAATGAAAAACTGTTTTTT	CACARAPNEKLFF
TRBV2	TRBJ2-7	NA	NA	TGTGCCAGCACCCGGGGGACCTGGGTATCCTACGAGCAGTACTTC	CASTRGTWVSYEQYF
TRBV11-2	TRBJ2-3	NA	NA	TGTGCCAGCAGCTTATTCAGGGGTTCCGCCACAGATACGCAGTATTTT	CASSLFRGSATDTQYF
TRBV30	TRBJ2-5	NA	NA	TGTGCCTGGAGTATCTACCAAGAGACCCAGTACTTC	CAWSIYQETQYF
TRBV5-4	TRBJ2-1	TRBD2	once	TGTGCCAGCAGCTCCCTTCTGGGGACTATAGCGGGAAACAATGAGCAGTTCTTC	CASSSLLGTIAGNNEQFF
TRBV7-6	TRBJ1-1	TRBD1	NA	TGTGCCAGCAGCTTTGACAGGGCCGGGACGAACACTGAAGCTTTCTTT	CASSFDRAGTNTEAFF
TRBV30	TRBJ1-5	NA	once	TGTGCCTGGAGTGTATCAGGGGCTCATAGTCAGCCCCAGCATTTT	CAWSVSGAHSQPQHF
TRBV11-2	TRBJ1-6	NA	NA	TGTGCCAGCAGCTTTTCTTCGGGTAATAATTCACCCCTCCACTTT	CASSFSSGNNSPLHF
TRBV5-1	TRBJ2-1	TRBD1	many	TGCGCCAGCAGCTTAGGACAGGGGGGCGCTGAGCAGTTCTTC	CASSLGQGGAEQFF
TRBV15	TRBJ1-1	NA	NA	TGTGCCACCAGCAGAGGGGGCCAGCAGGGGAACACTGAAGCTTTCTTT	CATSRGGQQGNTEAFF
TRBV9	TRBJ2-1	TRBD2	NA	TGTGCCAGCACCGGGACTAGCGGGAGCGATGAGCAGTTCTTC	CASTGTSGSDEQFF